The clone carrying this T cell receptor (beta chain) was detected once. The CDR3 has 13 residues. The germline gives CDR1 SGHRS, CDR2 YFSETQ. V was shortened by 7 bases and J by 2 bases, with 12 bases between the two germline ends. The entry originates in a study of blood T cell repertoires in COVID-19. Study context: Samples came from the United States, Italy and Spain, spanning acute and convalescent COVID-19. The cDNA or gDNA used as material had been derived from T cells, B-cell-depleted T cells, or PBMCs.

Profiling relied on immunoSEQ multiplex PCR, and the TCRdb table lists in-frame clones only, not all of them. The sample shows 150,000 or so clones, around 80% of them seen only once. Sample: peripheral blood. This chain connects TRBV5-1 to TRBJ1-2; D is ambiguous. The clonotype originates from a man aged 55-75 years with active or convalescent COVID-19. The CDR3 bases are TGCGCCAGCGGCACGGGTGCAAACTATGGCTACACCTTC. Translation gives CASGTGANYGYTF.